This TCR beta chain was documented in a study of T-cell reconstitution after alpha-beta-depleted transplantation in children. Using unique molecular identifiers, the investigators prepared the TCRbeta library. TCRdb redid the calling of the PCR reads with MiXCR, one entry per CDR3 protein. The sample carries nearly 350,000 distinct CDR3 sequences, 15% to 20% recorded once. Many counts were recorded for this clonotype. Its antigen is as yet unknown. General study results and limits: Two months or so post-transplant, alpha-beta T cells reportedly derived from several hundred expanded graft clones. Diversity of TCRbeta at day 60 was high in some patients, arising from surviving recipient T cells and thymic progenitors. T-cell counts and diversity at one year post-transplant came mainly from newly produced T cells.

Sequencing was performed on PBMCs, mostly from graft donor cells, taken 360 days after TCRalphabeta/CD19-depleted stem cell transplant. The source of this sequence is a male patient between 2 and 10 years old who had a stem cell transplant for acute lymphoblastic leukemia, so the T cells may come from the graft donor.

For the CDR3, the DNA is TGTGCCAGCAGCCAACCCGACAGGGGTAGCGCTGAAGCTTTCTTT. Protein sequence: CASSQPDRGSAEAFF. The chain joins TRBV4-2 to TRBJ1-1; 8 bases align to TRBD1. The germline gives CDR1 LGHNA, CDR2 YNFKEQ. With 2 bases clipped from V and 6 bases from J, the junction kept 8 bases outside the gene matches. The CDR3 extends over 15 amino acids.